These 3 T cell receptor beta chains came from one sample sequenced in a study of T cells in tuberculosis. Described time point: new active TB diagnosis, blood taken before or within 7 days of starting treatment. Using immunoSEQ multiplex PCR, the repertoire was profiled, and TCRdb retains in-frame clones only, with some absent. The data hold around 30,000 clones, with 86% observed a single time. This sample comprised PBMCs, obtained at tuberculosis diagnosis. The receptors stem from an adult with tuberculosis.

This chain uses TRBV5-1 with TRBJ2-7; D unresolved. Germline V lookup: CDR1 SGHRS, CDR2 YFSETQ. The CDR3 has 14 residues. Trimming shortened V by 2 bases and J by 1 base, and 10 bases separated the two germline ends. The CDR3 sequence is CASSLMTESYEQYF. The CDR3 region has the DNA TGCGCCAGCAGCTTAATGACTGAATCCTACGAGCAGTACTTC.

CDR3 sequence: CASSVQGAIGDIQYF. CDR3 nucleotide sequence: TGTGCCAGCAGCGTACAGGGGGCTATTGGGGACATTCAGTACTTC. The V call is TRBV9, the J call TRBJ2-4; 8 nucleotides align to TRBD1. Looked up from germline, CDR1 is SGDLS and CDR2 is YYNGEE. After removal of 1 base from V and 8 bases from J, the junction contained 8 bases not matched to a gene. This CDR3 contains 15 residues.

This clone was counted once. This chain connects TRBV14 to TRBJ1-3; D gene uncertain. CDR3 length: 16 residues. Germline V gene sequence: CDR1 SGHDN, CDR2 FVKESK. The germline V and J ends were trimmed by 0 bases and 0 bases, with 9 bases remaining between them. Written as DNA, the CDR3 is TGTGCCAGCAGCCAAGATGCGCAATTCTCTGGAAACACCATATATTTT. Translated: CASSQDAQFSGNTIYF.